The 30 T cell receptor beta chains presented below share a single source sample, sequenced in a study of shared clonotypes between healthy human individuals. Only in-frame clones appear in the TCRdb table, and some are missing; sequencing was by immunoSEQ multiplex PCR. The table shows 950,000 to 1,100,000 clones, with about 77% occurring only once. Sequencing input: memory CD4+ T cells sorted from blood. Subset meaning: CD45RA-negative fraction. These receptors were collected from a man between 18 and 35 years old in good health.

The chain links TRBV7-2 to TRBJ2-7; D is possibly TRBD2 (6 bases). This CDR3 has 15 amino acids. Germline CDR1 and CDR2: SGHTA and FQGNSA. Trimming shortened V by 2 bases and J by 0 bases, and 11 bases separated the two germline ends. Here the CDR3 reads CASSLTSGSSYEQYF. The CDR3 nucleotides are TGTGCCAGCAGCTTAACATCCGGGAGCTCCTACGAGCAGTACTTC.

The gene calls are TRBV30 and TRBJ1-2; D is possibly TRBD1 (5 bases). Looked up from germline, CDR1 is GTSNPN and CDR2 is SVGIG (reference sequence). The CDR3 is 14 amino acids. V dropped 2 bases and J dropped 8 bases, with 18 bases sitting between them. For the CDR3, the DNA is TGTGCCTGGAGTAGATCAGGGCCCCTAGGAGGCTACACCTTC. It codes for CAWSRSGPLGGYTF.

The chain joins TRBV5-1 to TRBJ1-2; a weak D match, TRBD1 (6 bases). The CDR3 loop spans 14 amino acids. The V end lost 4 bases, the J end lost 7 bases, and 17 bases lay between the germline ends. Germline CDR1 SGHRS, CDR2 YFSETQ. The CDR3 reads CASSPGGQFGGYTF. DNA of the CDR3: TGCGCCAGCAGCCCTGGAGGACAGTTCGGTGGCTACACCTTC. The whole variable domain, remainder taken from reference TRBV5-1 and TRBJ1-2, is KAGVTQTPRYLIKTRGQQVTLSCSPISGHRSVSWYQQTPGQGLQFLFEYFSETQRNKGNFPGRFSGRQFSNSRSEMNVSTLELGDSALYLCASSPGGQFGGYTFGSGTRLTVV.

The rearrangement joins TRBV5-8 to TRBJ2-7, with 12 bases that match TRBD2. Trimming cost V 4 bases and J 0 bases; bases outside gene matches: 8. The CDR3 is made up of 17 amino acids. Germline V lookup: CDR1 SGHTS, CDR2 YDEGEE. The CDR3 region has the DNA TGTGCCAGCAGCCTCTGGACTAGCGGGGCTTTCTCCTACGAGCAGTACTTC. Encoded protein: CASSLWTSGAFSYEQYF.

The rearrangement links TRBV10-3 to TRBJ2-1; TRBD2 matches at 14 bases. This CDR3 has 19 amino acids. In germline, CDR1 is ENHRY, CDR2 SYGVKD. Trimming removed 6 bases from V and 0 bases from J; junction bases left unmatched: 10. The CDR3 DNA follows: TGTGCCATCAGCCCCGGGACTAGCGGGGGCCCTAGCTCCTACAATGAGCAGTTCTTC. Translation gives CAISPGTSGGPSSYNEQFF.

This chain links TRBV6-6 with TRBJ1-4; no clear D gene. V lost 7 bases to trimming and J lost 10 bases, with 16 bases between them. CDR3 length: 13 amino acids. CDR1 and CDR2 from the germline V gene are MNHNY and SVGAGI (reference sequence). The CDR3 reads CASNIVERGKLFF. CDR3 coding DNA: TGTGCCAGCAATATAGTTGAACGAGGAAAACTGTTTTTT.

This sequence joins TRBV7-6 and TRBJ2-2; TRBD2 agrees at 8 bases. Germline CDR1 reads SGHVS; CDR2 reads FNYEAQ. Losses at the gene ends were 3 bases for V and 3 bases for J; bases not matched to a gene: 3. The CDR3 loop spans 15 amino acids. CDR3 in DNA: TGTGCCAGCAGCTTGAGCGGGAGAGACACCGGGGAGCTGTTTTTT. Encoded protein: CASSLSGRDTGELFF.

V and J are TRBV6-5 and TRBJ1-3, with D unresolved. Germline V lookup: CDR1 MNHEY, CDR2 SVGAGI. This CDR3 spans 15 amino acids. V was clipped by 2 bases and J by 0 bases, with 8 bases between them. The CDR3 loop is CASSYGGFSGNTIYF. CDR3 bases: TGTGCCAGCAGTTACGGAGGGTTCTCTGGAAACACCATATATTTT.

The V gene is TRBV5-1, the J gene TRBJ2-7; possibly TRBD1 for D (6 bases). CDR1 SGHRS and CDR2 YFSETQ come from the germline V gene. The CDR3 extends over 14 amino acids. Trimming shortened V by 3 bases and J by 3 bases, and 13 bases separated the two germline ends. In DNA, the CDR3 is TGCGCCAGCAGCTCCCAGGGGACCCACTACGAGCAGTACTTC. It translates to CASSSQGTHYEQYF.

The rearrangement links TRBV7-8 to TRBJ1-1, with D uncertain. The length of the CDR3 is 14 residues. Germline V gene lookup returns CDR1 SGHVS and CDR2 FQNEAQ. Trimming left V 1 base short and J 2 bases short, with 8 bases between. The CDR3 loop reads CASSLVLDNTEAFF. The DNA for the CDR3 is TGTGCCAGCAGCTTAGTACTGGATAACACTGAAGCTTTCTTT.

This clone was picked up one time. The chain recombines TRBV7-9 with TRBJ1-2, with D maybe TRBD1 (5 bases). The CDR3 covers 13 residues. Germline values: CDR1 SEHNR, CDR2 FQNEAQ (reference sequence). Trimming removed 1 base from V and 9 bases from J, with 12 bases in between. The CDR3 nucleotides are TGTGCCAGCAGCTTAGGGGGGGTATGGCGCTACACCTTC. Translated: CASSLGGVWRYTF.

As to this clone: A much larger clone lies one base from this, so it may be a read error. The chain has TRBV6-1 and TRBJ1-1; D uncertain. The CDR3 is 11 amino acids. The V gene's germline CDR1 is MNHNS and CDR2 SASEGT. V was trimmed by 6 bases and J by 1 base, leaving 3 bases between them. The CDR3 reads CASRGNTEAFF. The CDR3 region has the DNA TGTGCCAGCAGAGGGAACACTGAAGCTTTCTTT.

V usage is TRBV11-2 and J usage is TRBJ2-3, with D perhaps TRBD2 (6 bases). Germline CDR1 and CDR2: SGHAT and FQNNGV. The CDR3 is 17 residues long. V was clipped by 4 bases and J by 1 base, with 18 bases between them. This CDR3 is CASSSTRPGLRTDTQYF. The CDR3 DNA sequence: TGTGCCAGCAGCTCAACCCGACCGGGACTCCGCACAGATACGCAGTATTTT.

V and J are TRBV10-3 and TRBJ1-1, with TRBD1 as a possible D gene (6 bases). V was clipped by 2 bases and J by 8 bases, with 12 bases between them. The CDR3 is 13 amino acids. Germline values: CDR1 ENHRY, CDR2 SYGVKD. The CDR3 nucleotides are TGTGCCATCAGTGAGCTAAGGACAGACGAAGCTTTCTTT. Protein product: CAISELRTDEAFF.

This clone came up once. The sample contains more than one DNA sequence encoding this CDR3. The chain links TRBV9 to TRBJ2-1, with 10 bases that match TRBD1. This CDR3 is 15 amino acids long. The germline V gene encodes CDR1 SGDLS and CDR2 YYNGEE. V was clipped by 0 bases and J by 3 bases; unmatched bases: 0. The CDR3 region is CASSVGTGGYNEQFF. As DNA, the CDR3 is TGTGCCAGCAGCGTAGGGACAGGGGGCTACAATGAGCAGTTCTTC. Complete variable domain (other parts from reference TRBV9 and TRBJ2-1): DSGVTQTPKHLITATGQRVTLRCSPRSGDLSVYWYQQSLDQGLQFLIQYYNGEERAKGNILERFSAQQFPDLHSELNLSSLELGDSALYFCASSVGTGGYNEQFFGPGTRLTVL.

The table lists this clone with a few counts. The CDR3 protein is CASSLAQLYTGELFF. Here the CDR3 DNA reads TGTGCCAGCAGCTTAGCACAGCTTTACACCGGGGAGCTGTTTTTT. The chain combines TRBV7-2 with TRBJ2-2; D gene uncertain. Trimming cost V 0 bases and J 3 bases, with 8 bases left between them. Germline values: CDR1 SGHTA, CDR2 FQGNSA. The CDR3 has 15 residues. The full variable domain, with the rest looked up from reference TRBV7-2 and TRBJ2-2, is GAGVSQSPSNKVTEKGKDVELRCDPISGHTALYWYRQSLGQGLEFLIYFQGNSAPDKSGLPSDRFSAERTGGSVSTLTIQRTQQEDSAVYLCASSLAQLYTGELFFGEGSRLTVL.

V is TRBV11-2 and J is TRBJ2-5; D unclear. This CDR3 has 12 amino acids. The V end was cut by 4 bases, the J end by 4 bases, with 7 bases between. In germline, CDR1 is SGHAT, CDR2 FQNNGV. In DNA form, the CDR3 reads TGTGCCAGCAGCTCGATTTTAGAGACCCAGTACTTC. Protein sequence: CASSSILETQYF.

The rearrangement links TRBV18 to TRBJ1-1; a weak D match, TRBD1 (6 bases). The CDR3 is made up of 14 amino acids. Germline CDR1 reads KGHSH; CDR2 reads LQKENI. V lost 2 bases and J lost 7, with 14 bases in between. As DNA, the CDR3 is TGTGCCAGCTCACCAGGGCAGGGGCTGAGTGAAGCTTTCTTT. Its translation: CASSPGQGLSEAFF. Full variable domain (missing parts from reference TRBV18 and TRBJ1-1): NAGVMQNPRHLVRRRGQEARLRCSPMKGHSHVYWYRQLPEEGLKFMVYLQKENIIDESGMPKERFSAEFPKEGPSILRIQQVVRGDSAAYFCASSPGQGLSEAFFGQGTRLTVV.

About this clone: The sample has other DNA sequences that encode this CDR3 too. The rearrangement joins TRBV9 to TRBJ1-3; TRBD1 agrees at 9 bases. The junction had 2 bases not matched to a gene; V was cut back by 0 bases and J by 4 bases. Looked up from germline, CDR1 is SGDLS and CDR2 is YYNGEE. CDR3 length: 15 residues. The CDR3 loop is CASSVGGTGGNTIYF. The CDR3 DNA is TGTGCCAGCAGCGTAGGTGGGACAGGGGGAAACACCATATATTTT.

The CDR3 region is CASSIGTSLEAFF. CDR3 in DNA: TGTGCCAGTAGTATAGGGACCTCACTCGAAGCTTTCTTT. The rearrangement links TRBV19 to TRBJ1-1; D gene uncertain. The germline CDR1 and CDR2 sequences are LNHDA and SQIVND (reference sequence). V lost 1 base and J 8 bases, leaving 11 bases between the germline ends. CDR3 length: 13 residues.

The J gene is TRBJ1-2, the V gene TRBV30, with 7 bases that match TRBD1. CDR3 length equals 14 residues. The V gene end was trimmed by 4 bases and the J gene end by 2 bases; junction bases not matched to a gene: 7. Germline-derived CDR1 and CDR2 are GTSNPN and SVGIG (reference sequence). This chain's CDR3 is CAWTLTGTNYGYTF. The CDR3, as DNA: TGTGCCTGGACCTTGACAGGGACGAACTATGGCTACACCTTC.

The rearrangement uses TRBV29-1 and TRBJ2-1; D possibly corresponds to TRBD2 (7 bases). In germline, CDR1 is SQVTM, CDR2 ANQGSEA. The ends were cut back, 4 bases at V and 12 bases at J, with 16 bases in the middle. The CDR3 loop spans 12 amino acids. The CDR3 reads CSVGGGAQVQFF. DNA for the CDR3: TGCAGCGTTGGTGGGGGGGCGCAAGTGCAGTTCTTC.

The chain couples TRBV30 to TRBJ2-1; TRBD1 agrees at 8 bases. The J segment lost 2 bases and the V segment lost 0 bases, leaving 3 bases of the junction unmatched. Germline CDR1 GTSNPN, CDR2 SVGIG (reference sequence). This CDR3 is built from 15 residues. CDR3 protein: CAWSVLDRAYNEQFF. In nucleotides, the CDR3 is TGTGCCTGGAGTGTCCTGGACAGGGCCTACAATGAGCAGTTCTTC.

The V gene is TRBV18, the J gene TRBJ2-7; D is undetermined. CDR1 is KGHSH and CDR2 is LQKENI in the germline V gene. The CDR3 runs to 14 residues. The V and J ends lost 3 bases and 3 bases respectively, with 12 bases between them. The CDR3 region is CASSPSYSDYEQYF. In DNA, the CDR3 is TGTGCCAGCTCACCCTCCTACAGCGACTACGAGCAGTACTTC.

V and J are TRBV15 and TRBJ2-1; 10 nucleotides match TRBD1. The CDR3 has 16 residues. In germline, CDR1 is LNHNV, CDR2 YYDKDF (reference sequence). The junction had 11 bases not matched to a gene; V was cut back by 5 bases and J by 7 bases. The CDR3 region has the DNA TGTGCCACCAGCCGGGATCGACAGGGGGCTCTAAATGAGCAGTTCTTC. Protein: CATSRDRQGALNEQFF.

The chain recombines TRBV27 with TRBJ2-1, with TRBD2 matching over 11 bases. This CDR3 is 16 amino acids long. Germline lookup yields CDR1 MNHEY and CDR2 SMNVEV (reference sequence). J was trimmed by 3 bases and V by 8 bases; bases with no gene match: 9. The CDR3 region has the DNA TGTGCCAGCCGAAGATTAGCGGGAGGGTACTACAATGAGCAGTTCTTC. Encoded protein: CASRRLAGGYYNEQFF.

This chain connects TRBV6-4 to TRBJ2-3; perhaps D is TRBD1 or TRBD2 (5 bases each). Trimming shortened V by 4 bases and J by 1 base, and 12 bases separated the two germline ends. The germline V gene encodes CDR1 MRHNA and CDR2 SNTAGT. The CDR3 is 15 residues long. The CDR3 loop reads CASSVGTVGTDTQYF. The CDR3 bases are TGTGCCAGCAGTGTTGGGACGGTGGGCACAGATACGCAGTATTTT.

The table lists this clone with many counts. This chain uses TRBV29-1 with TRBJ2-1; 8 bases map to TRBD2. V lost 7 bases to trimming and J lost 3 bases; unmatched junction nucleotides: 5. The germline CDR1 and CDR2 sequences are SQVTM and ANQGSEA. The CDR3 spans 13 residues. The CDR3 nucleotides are TGCAGCGCCCCGGGACTAGGCTACAATGAGCAGTTCTTC. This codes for CSAPGLGYNEQFF.

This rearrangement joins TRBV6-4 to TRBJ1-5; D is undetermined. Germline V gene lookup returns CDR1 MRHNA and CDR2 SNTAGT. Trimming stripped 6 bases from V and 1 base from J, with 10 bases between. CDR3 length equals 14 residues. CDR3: CASSPTWSNQPQHF. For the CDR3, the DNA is TGTGCCAGCAGCCCCACATGGAGCAATCAGCCCCAGCATTTT.

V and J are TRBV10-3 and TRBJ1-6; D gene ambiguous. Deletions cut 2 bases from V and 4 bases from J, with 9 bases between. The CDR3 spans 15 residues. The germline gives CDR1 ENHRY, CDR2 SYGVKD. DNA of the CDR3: TGTGCCATCAGTGAGAGAACAGATTATAATTCACCCCTCCACTTT. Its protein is CAISERTDYNSPLHF.